These 10 T cell receptor beta chains were sequenced from one sample in a study of cytomegalovirus exposure and HLA in healthy donors. PCR amplification relied on 60 Vbeta primers (plus 13 Jbeta primers). The assay was immunoSEQ multiplex PCR, and TCRdb's table has in-frame clones only and misses some. The listing records about 130,000 clones. The sample consisted of PBMCs. Receptors were obtained from a woman aged 55-69 years in good health and CMV-seronegative.

This sequence joins TRBV9 and TRBJ1-6; 8 nucleotides align to TRBD1. The CDR3 has 13 amino acids. The trim removed 5 bases at V and 6 bases at J, leaving 1 base unmatched. CDR1 is SGDLS and CDR2 is YYNGEE in the germline V gene. The CDR3: CASSGQGNSPLHF. The CDR3 nucleotides are TGTGCCAGCAGTGGACAGGGTAATTCACCCCTCCACTTT.

The chain employs TRBV5-5 and TRBJ1-1, with TRBD1 matching over 8 bases. J was trimmed by 5 bases and V by 0 bases; bases with no gene match: 6. The CDR3 consists of 15 residues. Per the germline V gene, CDR1 is SGHKS and CDR2 is YYEKEE (reference sequence). In DNA, the CDR3 is TGTGCCAGCAGCTTGGGACTACAGGGGGAGACTGAAGCTTTCTTT. Protein product: CASSLGLQGETEAFF.

The chain combines TRBV7-9 with TRBJ1-1; D remains unclear. The germline CDR1 and CDR2 sequences are SEHNR and FQNEAQ (reference sequence). CDR3 size: 13 residues. V was cut by 5 bases and J by 3 bases, with 10 bases left in between. The CDR3 coding sequence is TGTGCCAGCAGCCCGGGAGTGGACACTGAAGCTTTCTTT. It specifies CASSPGVDTEAFF. Variable domain in full (rest from reference TRBV7-9 and TRBJ1-1): DTGVSQNPRHKITKRGQNVTFRCDPISEHNRLYWYRQTLGQGPEFLTYFQNEAQLEKSRLLSDRFSAERPKGSFSTLEIQRTEQGDSAMYLCASSPGVDTEAFFGQGTRLTVV.

The CDR3 DNA sequence: TGTGCCAGCAGTTCCCGGACAGGGAACTATGGCTACACCTTC. It translates to CASSSRTGNYGYTF. V usage is TRBV6-5 and J usage is TRBJ1-2; 8 bases are shared with TRBD1. CDR3 length: 14 residues. V was clipped by 4 bases and J by 2 bases; unmatched bases: 3. CDR1 is MNHEY and CDR2 is SVGAGI in the germline V gene.

The chain joins TRBV5-1 to TRBJ1-1; 7 positions agree with TRBD1. The CDR3 runs to 14 residues. Germline CDR1 SGHRS, CDR2 YFSETQ. The ends lost 0 bases at V and 3 bases at J; junction bases unmatched: 2. The CDR3 region is CASSLETGYTEAFF. The DNA for the CDR3 is TGCGCCAGCAGCTTGGAGACAGGGTACACTGAAGCTTTCTTT.

The V call is TRBV4-1, the J call TRBJ2-1; 10 bases agree with TRBD2. Germline V gives CDR1 MGHRA, CDR2 YSYEKL. This CDR3 is 15 amino acids long. J gave up 8 bases and V 1 base, and 5 bases lay outside the gene matches. CDR3 sequence reads: CASSQVSGGFHEQFF. The CDR3, as DNA: TGCGCCAGCAGCCAAGTTAGCGGGGGGTTCCATGAGCAGTTCTTC.

CDR3 in DNA: TGCGCCAGCAACCCGGGACTATCCAAAGGTAGTGAGCAGTTCTTC. As protein: CASNPGLSKGSEQFF. V usage is TRBV5-1 and J usage is TRBJ2-1, with 7 nucleotides matching TRBD2. The CDR3 has 15 residues. Trimming at V came to 6 bases and at J to 9 bases, leaving 15 bases not matched to a gene. Germline assignment: CDR1 SGHRS and CDR2 YFSETQ. The full variable domain, in which reference TRBV5-1 and TRBJ2-1 provide the parts outside the CDR3, is KAGVTQTPRYLIKTRGQQVTLSCSPISGHRSVSWYQQTPGQGLQFLFEYFSETQRNKGNFPGRFSGRQFSNSRSEMNVSTLELGDSALYLCASNPGLSKGSEQFFGPGTRLTVL.

The J gene is TRBJ2-7, the V gene TRBV5-1; 14 bases map to TRBD2. Per the germline V gene, CDR1 is SGHRS and CDR2 is YFSETQ. The CDR3 spans 16 residues. V lost 3 bases and J lost 3; bases outside the gene matches: 5. CDR3 coding DNA: TGCGCCAGCAGCTGGGGACTAGCGGGAGAGGGCTACGAGCAGTACTTC. It encodes CASSWGLAGEGYEQYF.

This chain links TRBV5-6 with TRBJ2-2, with D perhaps TRBD2 (6 bases). CDR3 length: 14 residues. The ends were cut back, 3 bases at V and 4 bases at J, with 10 bases in the middle. Germline lookup yields CDR1 SGHDT and CDR2 YYEEEE. CDR3 amino acids: CASSWGLSTGELFF. The CDR3 region has the DNA TGTGCCAGCAGCTGGGGACTTTCCACCGGGGAGCTGTTTTTT.

The rearrangement uses TRBV28 and TRBJ1-4, with no clear D. Germline-derived CDR1 and CDR2 are MDHEN and SYDVKM. This CDR3 has 13 amino acids. Deletions cut 7 bases from V and 0 bases from J, with 6 bases between. The CDR3: CASKNSTNEKLFF. Here the CDR3 DNA reads TGTGCCAGCAAAAACTCAACTAATGAAAAACTGTTTTTT.